The 20 T cell receptor beta chains reported below all come from one sample, sequenced in a study of blood T cell repertoires in COVID-19. Assay: immunoSEQ multiplex PCR; the TCRdb copy retains only in-frame clones and omits some. The sample includes around 370,000 clones, around 86% of them seen just once. The sequencing sample was made of peripheral blood. These receptor sequences come from a woman aged 50 to 65 with COVID-19, enrolled during active disease.

J is TRBJ2-7 and V is TRBV7-9, with 9 bases fitting TRBD2. The CDR3 totals 15 residues. Trimming cost V 0 bases and J 9 bases; bases outside gene matches: 9. CDR1 SEHNR and CDR2 FQNEAQ come from the germline V gene (reference sequence). The CDR3 here is CASSLATSGFSRQYF. The CDR3 bases are TGTGCCAGCAGCTTAGCAACTAGCGGGTTTTCAAGGCAGTACTTC. The full variable domain, completed using reference TRBV7-9 and TRBJ2-7, is DTGVSQNPRHKITKRGQNVTFRCDPISEHNRLYWYRQTLGQGPEFLTYFQNEAQLEKSRLLSDRFSAERPKGSFSTLEIQRTEQGDSAMYLCASSLATSGFSRQYFGPGTRLTVT.

CDR3 nucleotide sequence: TGTGCCAGCAGTTATCATGACAGGGGTGGCTACACCTTC. Translation gives CASSYHDRGGYTF. The chain employs TRBV6-5 and TRBJ1-2, with 8 nucleotides matching TRBD1. This CDR3 region has 13 residues. The germline V gene encodes CDR1 MNHEY and CDR2 SVGAGI. The V and J ends lost 3 bases and 7 bases, in that order; junction bases with no gene match: 4.

The CDR3 region is CSAGGTGRNYEQYF. CDR3 in DNA: TGCAGTGCTGGTGGGACAGGGAGAAACTACGAGCAGTACTTC. The chain links TRBV20-1 to TRBJ2-7, with 9 positions matching TRBD1. CDR1 is DFQATT and CDR2 is SNEGSKA in the germline V gene (reference sequence). The CDR3 is made up of 14 amino acids. J was trimmed by 3 bases and V by 5 bases; bases with no gene match: 8.

In this sample, this clone turned up once. The chain combines TRBV7-9 with TRBJ2-7; 7 positions match TRBD1. V was clipped by 5 bases and J by 2 bases; unmatched bases: 6. The germline CDR1 and CDR2 sequences are SEHNR and FQNEAQ (reference sequence). The CDR3 contains 14 residues. As DNA, the CDR3 is TGTGCCAGCAGCCCCGACAGGGCGGCCTACGAGCAGTACTTC. This translates into CASSPDRAAYEQYF.

The rearrangement uses TRBV18 and TRBJ2-7; the match to TRBD2 covers 10 bases. The V and J ends lost 9 bases and 3 bases, in that order; junction bases with no gene match: 5. Germline V CDR1 and CDR2: KGHSH, LQKENI. The length of the CDR3 is 13 residues. The CDR3 loop is CASSLAGVYEQYF. CDR3 nucleotide sequence: TGTGCCAGTTCCCTAGCGGGGGTCTACGAGCAGTACTTC. Full variable domain (remainder filled in from reference TRBV18 and TRBJ2-7): NAGVMQNPRHLVRRRGQEARLRCSPMKGHSHVYWYRQLPEEGLKFMVYLQKENIIDESGMPKERFSAEFPKEGPSILRIQQVVRGDSAAYFCASSLAGVYEQYFGPGTRLTVT.

Only one count was recorded for this clone. The CDR3 loop is CASSYGLSDSGELFF. The CDR3 nucleotides read TGTGCCAGCAGTTACGGCCTTTCCGACTCCGGGGAGCTGTTTTTT. The chain couples TRBV6-5 to TRBJ2-2, with no clear D. CDR1 and CDR2 (germline): MNHEY, SVGAGI. The CDR3 totals 15 residues. Trimming cost V 2 bases and J 6 bases, with 13 bases left between them.

The rearrangement joins TRBV30 to TRBJ2-7; 7 bases map to TRBD1. The CDR3 contains 13 residues. Germline CDR1 is GTSNPN and CDR2 is SVGIG (reference sequence). J gave up 0 bases and V 5 bases, and 4 bases lay outside the gene matches. CDR3 nucleotides: TGTGCCTGGGGGACAGATTTCTCCTACGAGCAGTACTTC. This gives the protein CAWGTDFSYEQYF.

This chain links TRBV7-8 with TRBJ2-3; TRBD2 matches at 10 bases. Looked up from germline, CDR1 is SGHVS and CDR2 is FQNEAQ. This CDR3 has 18 residues. Germline trimming cut 2 bases from V and 2 bases from J; bases unmatched to any gene: 10. CDR3 DNA sequence: TGTGCCAGCAGCTTACAAATTGGACTAGCGGAGATCACAGATACGCAGTATTTT. This gives the protein CASSLQIGLAEITDTQYF. Full variable domain (rest looked up from reference TRBV7-8 and TRBJ2-3): GAGVSQSPRYKVAKRGQDVALRCDPISGHVSLFWYQQALGQGPEFLTYFQNEAQLDKSGLPSDRFFAERPEGSVSTLKIQRTQQEDSAVYLCASSLQIGLAEITDTQYFGPGTRLTVL.

This chain uses TRBV30 with TRBJ1-6, with 9 bases aligning to TRBD1. The CDR3 is made up of 16 amino acids. The germline CDR1 and CDR2 sequences are GTSNPN and SVGIG (reference sequence). The ends lost 0 bases at V and 7 bases at J; junction bases unmatched: 7. The chain's CDR3 is CAWSVGTGTKNSPLHF. In nucleotides, the CDR3 is TGTGCCTGGAGTGTGGGGACAGGGACCAAAAATTCACCCCTCCACTTT.

The chain uses TRBV9 and TRBJ2-7; tentatively, D is TRBD1 (5 bases). The CDR3 consists of 14 residues. Germline assignment: CDR1 SGDLS and CDR2 YYNGEE. The germline V and J ends were trimmed by 4 bases and 2 bases, with 13 bases remaining between them. For the CDR3, the DNA is TGTGCCAGCAGCCCGCGGACACTTACCTACGAGCAGTACTTC. It is translated as CASSPRTLTYEQYF.

The chain employs TRBV15 and TRBJ2-2; the D is unclear. Germline CDR1 reads LNHNV; CDR2 reads YYDKDF (reference sequence). CDR3 length: 13 amino acids. V lost 1 base and J 5 bases, leaving 5 bases between the germline ends. CDR3 sequence: CATSRALTGELFF. The DNA for the CDR3 is TGTGCCACCAGCAGAGCTCTAACCGGGGAGCTGTTTTTT.

The J gene is TRBJ1-4, the V gene TRBV20-1; TRBD1 matches 9 bases. The CDR3 is 14 amino acids. From germline, CDR1 is DFQATT and CDR2 SNEGSKA (reference sequence). The V gene end was trimmed by 3 bases and the J gene end by 5 bases; junction bases not matched to a gene: 4. CDR3 sequence (DNA): TGCAGTGCTAGTATGGACAGGGGCAATGAAAAACTGTTTTTT. This codes for CSASMDRGNEKLFF.

V gene TRBV11-3 combines with J gene TRBJ1-4, with a tentative D call TRBD1 (6 bases). Germline loops: CDR1 SGHNT, CDR2 YENEEA. V lost 2 bases, J lost 7 bases, and 14 bases lay in between. The CDR3 covers 15 residues. In nucleotides, the CDR3 is TGTGCCAGCAGCTTAAGAACAGGGAGAGGTGAAAAACTGTTTTTT. It encodes CASSLRTGRGEKLFF. Full variable domain (missing parts from reference TRBV11-3 and TRBJ1-4): EAGVVQSPRYKIIEKKQPVAFWCNPISGHNTLYWYLQNLGQGPELLIRYENEEAVDDSQLPKDRFSAERLKGVDSTLKIQPAELGDSAVYLCASSLRTGRGEKLFFGSGTQLSVL.

The rearrangement joins TRBV7-2 to TRBJ2-1; 7 bases agree with TRBD1. From germline, CDR1 is SGHTA and CDR2 FQGNSA. This CDR3 has 16 amino acids. Unmatched junction bases numbered 8, after V lost 6 bases and J lost 0 bases. The CDR3 DNA reads TGTGCCAGCAGTTCCTTGGGGACAGTCTCCTACAATGAGCAGTTCTTC. The encoded protein is CASSSLGTVSYNEQFF.

This sequence joins TRBV6-5 and TRBJ1-2; tentative D call: TRBD1 (5 bases). Germline V gene sequence: CDR1 MNHEY, CDR2 SVGAGI. The CDR3 runs to 14 residues. The germline V and J ends were trimmed by 10 bases and 0 bases, with 15 bases remaining between them. The CDR3 DNA follows: TGTGCCACCACCCCAGGGCCGTCTAACTATGGCTACACCTTC. This translates into CATTPGPSNYGYTF.

The chain has TRBV10-1 and TRBJ2-3, with D possibly matching TRBD2 (6 bases). This CDR3 contains 15 residues. Germline CDR1 is WNHNN and CDR2 is SYGVQD (reference sequence). With 0 bases removed from V and 2 bases from J, the gap between germline ends came to 9 bases. The CDR3 spells CASSESGGTTDTQYF. CDR3 nucleotides: TGCGCCAGCAGTGAGTCGGGCGGGACCACAGATACGCAGTATTTT.

This clone was recorded once. The rearrangement uses TRBV9 and TRBJ1-1, with D possibly being TRBD1 (6 bases). CDR3 length: 17 amino acids. V was clipped by 6 bases and J by 0 bases, with 21 bases between them. Germline-derived CDR1 and CDR2 are SGDLS and YYNGEE. The CDR3 sequence: CASMRGDNPVLNTEAFF. CDR3 DNA: TGTGCCAGCATGCGAGGGGACAATCCCGTTCTGAACACTGAAGCTTTCTTT.

This clone appeared a few times. The DNA of the CDR3 is TGTGCCAGCAGCGTGGAAGGGCCGGGGGATGAGCAGTTCTTC. Its protein is CASSVEGPGDEQFF. The V gene is TRBV9, the J gene TRBJ2-1, with TRBD2 as a possible D gene (6 bases). Germline CDR1 SGDLS, CDR2 YYNGEE. The CDR3 runs to 14 residues. V lost 2 bases and J 8 bases, leaving 14 bases between the germline ends.

The genes are TRBV24-1 and TRBJ1-5; D is unclear. This CDR3 is built from 12 residues. Trimming removed 7 bases at V and 1 base at J, with 4 bases between. Germline V gene lookup returns CDR1 KGHDR and CDR2 SFDVKD. CDR3 sequence: CATSGSNQPQHF. CDR3 nucleotide sequence: TGTGCCACCAGCGGGAGCAATCAGCCCCAGCATTTT.

The J gene is TRBJ2-1, the V gene TRBV7-3; no reliable D call. Germline CDR1 is SGHTA and CDR2 is FQGTGA. The V gene lost 2 bases and the J gene lost 6 bases, with 17 bases spanning the gap. The CDR3 length is 16 residues. The CDR3, as DNA: TGTGCCAGCAGCTTACTGCCAGGTCATAATGGCAATGAGCAGTTCTTC. Translating gives CASSLLPGHNGNEQFF.